This passage covers 7 T cell receptor beta chains from one sample sequenced in a study of blood T cell repertoires in COVID-19. Assay: immunoSEQ multiplex PCR; the TCRdb copy retains only in-frame clones and omits some. The sample contains about 120,000 clones, roughly 91% of which appear only once. Sequencing used peripheral blood. Receptor source: a human donor with acute or convalescent COVID-19. The donor label of this sample is uncertain.

The V and J genes are TRBV5-1 and TRBJ2-7; 7 bases line up with TRBD2. The germline V gene has CDR1 SGHRS and CDR2 YFSETQ. V shed 3 bases, J shed 5 bases, and the junction held 8 bases outside the gene matches. The CDR3 extends over 14 amino acids. The DNA for the CDR3 is TGCGCCAGCAGCTCTGGCGGGAGAAACGACGAGCAGTACTTC. This encodes CASSSGGRNDEQYF. The full variable domain, with the rest looked up from reference TRBV5-1 and TRBJ2-7, is KAGVTQTPRYLIKTRGQQVTLSCSPISGHRSVSWYQQTPGQGLQFLFEYFSETQRNKGNFPGRFSGRQFSNSRSEMNVSTLELGDSALYLCASSSGGRNDEQYFGPGTRLTVT.

V is TRBV4-2 and J is TRBJ2-1; 8 bases fit TRBD2. V lost 4 bases to trimming and J lost 5 bases; unmatched junction nucleotides: 7. The germline CDR1 and CDR2 sequences are LGHNA and YNFKEQ. CDR3 length equals 15 residues. The CDR3 spells CASSPGTRSHNEQFF. The CDR3, as DNA: TGTGCCAGCAGCCCCGGGACTAGGTCCCACAATGAGCAGTTCTTC.

This rearrangement joins TRBV5-1 to TRBJ1-2, with 8 bases matching TRBD1. The CDR3 consists of 15 residues. In germline, CDR1 is SGHRS, CDR2 YFSETQ. V shed 5 bases, J shed 1 base, and the junction held 7 bases outside the gene matches. The CDR3 DNA is TGCGCCAGCAGGGCGGAAGACAGGGGTAACTATGGCTACACCTTC. Amino acid sequence: CASRAEDRGNYGYTF.

The chain is built from TRBV11-2 and TRBJ2-1; tentative D call: TRBD1 (6 bases). This CDR3 has 12 residues. Trimming left V 5 bases short and J 7 bases short, with 9 bases between. CDR1 and CDR2 from the germline V gene are SGHAT and FQNNGV. The CDR3 loop reads CASSEGENEQFF. CDR3 in DNA: TGTGCCAGCAGCGAGGGGGAGAATGAGCAGTTCTTC.

This chain joins TRBV5-1 and TRBJ2-3, with D hard to call. This CDR3 spans 15 amino acids. Trimming removed 0 bases from V and 0 bases from J, with 8 bases in between. Per germline, CDR1 SGHRS and CDR2 YFSETQ. DNA for the CDR3: TGCGCCAGCAGCTTGGATTCCGGGAGCACAGATACGCAGTATTTT. Protein product: CASSLDSGSTDTQYF.

The chain recombines TRBV21-1 with TRBJ2-6; the D call of TRBD2 is as the table states it, not checked on the DNA. TRBV21-1 is labeled a pseudogene. The CDR3 runs to 20 residues. The CDR3 DNA follows: TGTGCCAGCAGCAAAACTCCAGGGAGGCCCGATTTATCATGGGCCAACGTCCTGACTTTC. Protein sequence: CASSKTPGRPDLSWANVLTF.

The V gene is TRBV4-1, the J gene TRBJ2-7; 7 bases align to TRBD2. The V gene end was trimmed by 3 bases and the J gene end by 2 bases; junction bases not matched to a gene: 4. Germline assignment: CDR1 MGHRA and CDR2 YSYEKL. CDR3 length: 14 residues. The CDR3: CASSHPGGAYEQYF. The CDR3, as DNA: TGCGCCAGCAGCCATCCTGGGGGGGCCTACGAGCAGTACTTC.